The 32 T cell receptor beta chains in this list originate from one sample, sequenced in a study of shared clonotypes between healthy human individuals. TCRdb keeps only in-frame clones here, not all; method: immunoSEQ multiplex PCR. The repertoire consists of just over 2,000,000 clones, with about 95% occurring once and the leading ten covering 0.85% to 1.2%. Naive CD8 cells lacked CD45RO and underwent positive selection for CCR7, leaving out terminally differentiated effector memory CD45RA+ cells. Sequenced input: naive CD8+ T cells sorted from blood. These receptors came from a man between 18 and 29 years old in good health.

The chain joins TRBV18 to TRBJ1-3; the match to TRBD1 covers 11 bases. The germline V gene has CDR1 KGHSH and CDR2 LQKENI. The CDR3 has 16 amino acids. Trimming cost V 2 bases and J 0 bases; bases outside gene matches: 0. The CDR3 DNA follows: TGTGCCAGCTCACCAGGGACAGGGGGCTCTGGAAACACCATATATTTT. This gives the protein CASSPGTGGSGNTIYF.

V gene TRBV27 combines with J gene TRBJ2-7; 8 bases are a match to TRBD2. The trim removed 6 bases at V and 0 bases at J, leaving 4 bases unmatched. Germline V gene data show CDR1 as MNHEY and CDR2 as SMNVEV (reference sequence). The CDR3 runs 14 residues. CDR3 protein: CASRGGGPSYEQYF. CDR3 nucleotides: TGTGCCAGCAGGGGCGGGGGGCCCTCCTACGAGCAGTACTTC.

Notes on this clone: The sample carries other DNA sequences with the same CDR3. The chain has TRBV5-6 and TRBJ1-1, with unresolved D. Trimming cost V 0 bases and J 0 bases, with 9 bases left between them. CDR1 SGHDT and CDR2 YYEEEE come from the germline V gene. The CDR3 has 15 amino acids. The CDR3 loop reads CASSLAPVLNTEAFF. The CDR3 DNA follows: TGTGCCAGCAGCTTGGCCCCGGTTTTGAACACTGAAGCTTTCTTT.

This rearrangement joins TRBV30 to TRBJ2-1; D might be TRBD1 (6 bases). This CDR3 region has 14 residues. CDR1 is GTSNPN and CDR2 is SVGIG in the germline V gene (reference sequence). Trimming left V 7 bases short and J 1 base short, with 14 bases between. This CDR3 reads CALTRQGSYNEQFF. As DNA, the CDR3 is TGTGCCTTAACTAGGCAGGGGTCCTACAATGAGCAGTTCTTC.

CDR3 sequence reads: CASSPDVAQPQHF. In DNA, the CDR3 is TGTGCCAGCAGCCCAGACGTGGCTCAGCCCCAGCATTTT. This chain links TRBV6-5 with TRBJ1-5, with D unclear. There are 13 residues in the CDR3. The V gene's germline CDR1 is MNHEY and CDR2 SVGAGI. V gave up 6 bases and J gave up 6 bases, with 12 bases separating them.

The CDR3 DNA reads as TGTGCCAGCAGCACCAATCACCTCTACAGGGGGGAAGACAATGAGCAGTTCTTC. Encoded protein: CASSTNHLYRGEDNEQFF. The chain couples TRBV7-9 to TRBJ2-1; 8 nucleotides line up with TRBD1. V was pared by 5 bases and J by 5 bases, with 17 bases of the junction left unmatched. The CDR3 totals 18 residues. Looked up from germline, CDR1 is SEHNR and CDR2 is FQNEAQ (reference sequence).

The V call is TRBV4-2, the J call TRBJ1-1; the match to TRBD1 covers 7 bases. The V gene end was trimmed by 0 bases and the J gene end by 5 bases; junction bases not matched to a gene: 6. This CDR3 has 15 residues. Germline values: CDR1 LGHNA, CDR2 YNFKEQ. CDR3 DNA sequence: TGTGCCAGCAGCCAAGAAGAGGGGGCGGGTACTGAAGCTTTCTTT. It is translated as CASSQEEGAGTEAFF.

This chain joins TRBV7-9 and TRBJ2-5, with D uncertain. The V end was cut by 4 bases, the J end by 5 bases, with 20 bases between. Germline V gives CDR1 SEHNR, CDR2 FQNEAQ (reference sequence). CDR3 length equals 16 residues. The CDR3 nucleotides read TGTGCCAGCAGCTCGGACGCTGATATCAGAATGGAGACCCAGTACTTC. This gives the protein CASSSDADIRMETQYF.

To note about this clone: The sample has other DNA sequences that encode this CDR3 too. The rearrangement uses TRBV5-1 and TRBJ2-5, with D perhaps TRBD2 (7 bases). Germline values: CDR1 SGHRS, CDR2 YFSETQ. The CDR3 spans 15 residues. V lost 0 bases and J 1 base, leaving 10 bases between the germline ends. This chain's CDR3 is CASSLEGGVQETQYF. The CDR3 nucleotides read TGCGCCAGCAGCTTGGAAGGGGGGGTCCAAGAGACCCAGTACTTC.

The chain employs TRBV7-8 and TRBJ2-3; 12 nucleotides match TRBD2. CDR3 length: 18 residues. Germline values: CDR1 SGHVS, CDR2 FQNEAQ. The trim removed 3 bases at V and 2 bases at J, leaving 9 bases unmatched. The CDR3 sequence is CASSFGLAGSPNTDTQYF. The CDR3 bases are TGTGCCAGCAGCTTTGGACTAGCGGGGTCTCCTAACACAGATACGCAGTATTTT.

This clone was seen just once. Other DNA sequences in the same sample also yield this CDR3. This rearrangement joins TRBV28 to TRBJ2-2; either TRBD1 or TRBD2 may supply D (5 bases each). The CDR3 is 14 amino acids. V lost 6 bases, J lost 3 bases, and 11 bases lay in between. Germline V lookup: CDR1 MDHEN, CDR2 SYDVKM. CDR3 loop: CASSLMGDTGELFF. The CDR3, as DNA: TGTGCCAGCAGCCTGATGGGGGACACCGGGGAGCTGTTTTTT. Full variable domain (outside the CDR3, taken from reference TRBV28 and TRBJ2-2): DVKVTQSSRYLVKRTGEKVFLECVQDMDHENMFWYRQDPGLGLRLIYFSYDVKMKEKGDIPEGYSVSREKKERFSLILESASTNQTSMYLCASSLMGDTGELFFGEGSRLTVL.

The chain recombines TRBV5-6 with TRBJ1-2, with D perhaps matching TRBD1 (5 bases). This CDR3 has 16 amino acids. With 3 bases removed from V and 6 bases from J, the gap between germline ends came to 21 bases. In germline, CDR1 is SGHDT, CDR2 YYEEEE. The CDR3 nucleotides are TGTGCCAGCAGCTCGCTTATTAAGGGGTTAGGGAATGGCTACACCTTC. Its protein product is CASSSLIKGLGNGYTF.

This CDR3 reads CASSSPENEQFF. The DNA of the CDR3 is TGTGCCAGCAGCTCCCCCGAAAATGAGCAGTTCTTC. The chain joins TRBV5-6 to TRBJ2-1; D gene ambiguous. Trimming removed 3 bases from V and 7 bases from J, with 8 bases in between. Per the germline V gene, CDR1 is SGHDT and CDR2 is YYEEEE. The CDR3 has 12 residues.

The CDR3 is CASRGDLNTDTQYF. The CDR3 bases are TGTGCCAGCAGAGGGGACCTTAACACAGATACGCAGTATTTT. V and J are TRBV7-9 and TRBJ2-3; D possibly uses TRBD1 or TRBD2 (5 bases each). The CDR3 spans 14 residues. Germline V gene lookup returns CDR1 SEHNR and CDR2 FQNEAQ (reference sequence). The germline V and J ends were trimmed by 6 bases and 2 bases, with 12 bases remaining between them.

V gene TRBV15 combines with J gene TRBJ2-1; TRBD1 matches at 7 bases. The CDR3 contains 16 residues. CDR1 is LNHNV, CDR2 YYDKDF, per germline (reference sequence). J gave up 1 base and V 7 bases, and 10 bases lay outside the gene matches. CDR3 sequence (DNA): TGTGCCACCAACCAACCGGGGACAGATTCCTACAATGAGCAGTTCTTC. Its translation is CATNQPGTDSYNEQFF.

With regard to this clone: Other nucleotide sequences in the sample specify the same CDR3. This chain connects TRBV28 to TRBJ2-5; 13 bases match TRBD2. The ends lost 8 bases at V and 3 bases at J; junction bases unmatched: 6. CDR1 and CDR2 from the germline V gene are MDHEN and SYDVKM. CDR3 length: 15 residues. CDR3 DNA: TGTGCCAGCTCTTTTGGACTAGCGGGGGAAGAGACCCAGTACTTC. Translating gives CASSFGLAGEETQYF.

A word on this clone: The same CDR3 can be traced to other DNA sequences in this sample. The chain recombines TRBV11-2 with TRBJ2-7, with 7 nucleotides matching TRBD2. The CDR3 contains 15 residues. The ends lost 0 bases at V and 1 base at J; junction bases unmatched: 3. Germline CDR1 SGHAT, CDR2 FQNNGV. The CDR3 loop is CASSLEGGSSYEQYF. The CDR3 nucleotides are TGTGCCAGCAGCTTAGAGGGCGGGAGTTCCTACGAGCAGTACTTC.

V usage is TRBV4-3 and J usage is TRBJ2-5; 7 bases agree with TRBD2. Germline V gene data show CDR1 as LGHNA and CDR2 as YSLEER. The CDR3 has 15 amino acids. The V and J ends lost 1 base and 6 bases, in that order; junction bases with no gene match: 8. CDR3: CASSQVWEGTQTQYF. CDR3 coding DNA: TGCGCCAGCAGCCAAGTTTGGGAGGGCACGCAGACCCAGTACTTC.

The chain combines TRBV4-3 with TRBJ2-6; 10 positions match TRBD2. The CDR3 is made up of 17 amino acids. V shed 3 bases and J 0 bases; nucleotides not matched to a gene: 2. The germline gives CDR1 LGHNA, CDR2 YSLEER. The CDR3 loop is CASSQGLALSGANVLTF. CDR3 nucleotide sequence: TGCGCCAGCAGCCAGGGACTAGCGCTCTCTGGGGCCAACGTCCTGACTTTC.

This sequence joins TRBV30 and TRBJ1-3, with a possible D match to TRBD1 (6 bases). The germline V and J ends were trimmed by 0 bases and 3 bases, with 12 bases remaining between them. The CDR3 loop spans 15 amino acids. Germline CDR1 and CDR2: GTSNPN and SVGIG (reference sequence). CDR3 nucleotide sequence: TGTGCCTGGAGTGTCGGGGCAGGGGTTGGAAACACCATATATTTT. It is translated as CAWSVGAGVGNTIYF.

This chain joins TRBV28 and TRBJ2-3, with 9 bases lining up with TRBD1. The V gene's germline CDR1 is MDHEN and CDR2 SYDVKM. With 5 bases clipped from V and 2 bases from J, the junction kept 5 bases outside the gene matches. The CDR3 contains 15 residues. The CDR3, as DNA: TGTGCCAGCAGTCTCGGGACAGGGCCCACAGATACGCAGTATTTT. Amino acids: CASSLGTGPTDTQYF.

V usage is TRBV27 and J usage is TRBJ2-1, with a possible D match to TRBD2 (5 bases). V was cut by 8 bases and J by 0 bases, with 17 bases left in between. Germline V gene data show CDR1 as MNHEY and CDR2 as SMNVEV (reference sequence). CDR3 size: 16 residues. The CDR3 here is CASRRTQLNSYNEQFF. CDR3 DNA: TGTGCCAGCCGCAGGACTCAACTCAACTCCTACAATGAGCAGTTCTTC.

Points on this clone: Within the sample, other DNA sequences also encode this same CDR3. The chain combines TRBV10-3 with TRBJ2-7; D is unclear. Germline-derived CDR1 and CDR2 are ENHRY and SYGVKD. There are 13 residues in the CDR3. The ends were cut back, 0 bases at V and 4 bases at J, with 7 bases in the middle. The CDR3 sequence is CAISESIGYEQYF. CDR3 DNA sequence: TGTGCCATCAGTGAGTCGATTGGTTACGAGCAGTACTTC.

The CDR3 DNA reads as TGCGCCAGCAGCCAAGATGAGTTACTAGCGGAGGGGCCCGGGGAGCTGTTTTTT. Translation gives CASSQDELLAEGPGELFF. V usage is TRBV4-3 and J usage is TRBJ2-2; 8 nucleotides match TRBD2. Germline loops: CDR1 LGHNA, CDR2 YSLEER. The CDR3 length is 18 residues. V shed 0 bases and J 6 bases; nucleotides not matched to a gene: 12.

The gene calls are TRBV19 and TRBJ1-1; 8 bases fit TRBD1. The germline gives CDR1 LNHDA, CDR2 SQIVND (reference sequence). The ends lost 0 bases at V and 6 bases at J; junction bases unmatched: 6. The CDR3 length is 15 residues. CDR3 sequence: CASSIEAGGVSEAFF. The CDR3 DNA follows: TGTGCCAGTAGTATAGAAGCAGGGGGCGTCTCTGAAGCTTTCTTT. Full variable domain (rest looked up from reference TRBV19 and TRBJ1-1): DGGITQSPKYLFRKEGQNVTLSCEQNLNHDAMYWYRQDPGQGLRLIYYSQIVNDFQKGDIAEGYSVSREKKESFPLTVTSAQKNPTAFYLCASSIEAGGVSEAFFGQGTRLTVV.

This chain uses TRBV5-6 with TRBJ2-7; no reliable D call. V dropped 0 bases and J dropped 7 bases, with 11 bases sitting between them. The CDR3 is 13 amino acids. Germline V lookup: CDR1 SGHDT, CDR2 YYEEEE. Here the CDR3 DNA reads TGTGCCAGCAGCTTGGAGGCATTGGGAGAGCAGTACTTC. It is translated as CASSLEALGEQYF.

A note on this clone: Additional DNA sequences in this sample encode the identical CDR3. The chain links TRBV7-9 to TRBJ2-5; no clear D gene. CDR3 size: 11 residues. V was shortened by 5 bases and J by 2 bases, with 3 bases between the two germline ends. CDR1 is SEHNR and CDR2 is FQNEAQ in the germline V gene (reference sequence). For the CDR3, the DNA is TGTGCCAGCAGCCCTCAAGAGACCCAGTACTTC. It codes for CASSPQETQYF.

The chain carries TRBV9 and TRBJ2-2, with D unresolved. Per germline, CDR1 SGDLS and CDR2 YYNGEE. V was shortened by 0 bases and J by 9 bases, with 3 bases between the two germline ends. The CDR3 is 11 residues long. The chain's CDR3 is CASSVGRELFF. The DNA of the CDR3 is TGTGCCAGCAGCGTAGGGCGGGAGCTGTTTTTT.

The rearrangement links TRBV7-6 to TRBJ1-1; tentatively, D is TRBD1 (6 bases). The CDR3 spans 14 residues. Germline assignment: CDR1 SGHVS and CDR2 FNYEAQ. V dropped 4 bases and J dropped 4 bases, with 13 bases sitting between them. CDR3 DNA: TGTGCCAGCAGCTCACTATTAGGGGGCACTGAAGCTTTCTTT. As protein: CASSSLLGGTEAFF.

This sequence joins TRBV9 and TRBJ2-5; D gene uncertain. Germline V CDR1 and CDR2: SGDLS, YYNGEE. The CDR3 contains 13 residues. V was shortened by 0 bases and J by 5 bases, with 8 bases between the two germline ends. Written as DNA, the CDR3 is TGTGCCAGCAGCGTAGATGCCGGGGAGACCCAGTACTTC. This sequence encodes CASSVDAGETQYF.

The rearrangement uses TRBV5-1 and TRBJ2-3; TRBD2 matches 9 bases. V lost 0 bases, J lost 6 bases, and 5 bases stayed unmatched. Germline-derived CDR1 and CDR2 are SGHRS and YFSETQ. The CDR3 runs 15 residues. The CDR3 reads CASSLAWTSADTQYF. For the CDR3, the DNA is TGCGCCAGCAGCTTGGCCTGGACTAGCGCTGATACGCAGTATTTT.

The rearrangement links TRBV27 to TRBJ2-3, with D perhaps TRBD1 (5 bases). The CDR3 contains 16 residues. V was clipped by 2 bases and J by 0 bases, with 12 bases between them. From germline, CDR1 is MNHEY and CDR2 SMNVEV (reference sequence). CDR3 DNA sequence: TGTGCCAGCAGTTTAATACGGCAGGGAAGCACAGATACGCAGTATTTT. Protein: CASSLIRQGSTDTQYF.